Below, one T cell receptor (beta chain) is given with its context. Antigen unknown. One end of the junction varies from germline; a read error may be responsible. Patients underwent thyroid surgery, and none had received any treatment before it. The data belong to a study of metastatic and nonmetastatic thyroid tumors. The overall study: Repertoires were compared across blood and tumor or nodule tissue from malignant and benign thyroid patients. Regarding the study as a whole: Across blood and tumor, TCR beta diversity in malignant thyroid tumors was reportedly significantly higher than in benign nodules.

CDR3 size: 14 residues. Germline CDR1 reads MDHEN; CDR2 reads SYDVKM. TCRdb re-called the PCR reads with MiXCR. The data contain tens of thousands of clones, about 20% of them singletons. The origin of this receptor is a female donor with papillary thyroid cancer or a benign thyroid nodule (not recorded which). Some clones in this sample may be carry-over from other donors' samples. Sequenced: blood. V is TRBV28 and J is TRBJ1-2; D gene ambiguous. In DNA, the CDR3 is TGTGCCAGCAGCAATTCCGAGGGCAACTATGGCTACACATTC. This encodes CASSNSEGNYGYTF.